The 19 T cell receptor beta chains given below trace back to one sample, sequenced in a study of cytomegalovirus exposure and HLA in healthy donors. The PCR had 60 Vbeta and 13 Jbeta primers. Sequencing was performed with immunoSEQ multiplex PCR; in TCRdb, only in-frame clones are kept and a portion is missing. The repertoire consists of around 250,000 clones, with around 90% occurring once and the leading ten covering about 1.7%. Sequencing was done on a sample of PBMCs. The receptors here all came from a girl between 2 and 10 years old in good health and CMV-seronegative.

The chain has TRBV28 and TRBJ1-4; tentatively, D is TRBD1 (6 bases). V was cut by 6 bases and J by 8 bases, with 16 bases left in between. Per germline, CDR1 MDHEN and CDR2 SYDVKM. The CDR3 sequence is 14 residues long. The CDR3 DNA reads as TGTGCCAGCAGCACCGGGACACCCTGGGAAAAACTGTTTTTT. As protein: CASSTGTPWEKLFF.

This clone has only a few counts. The chain links TRBV5-5 to TRBJ1-1; 8 bases match TRBD1. Germline V CDR1 and CDR2: SGHKS, YYEKEE (reference sequence). The CDR3 runs 14 residues. After removal of 5 bases from V and 5 bases from J, the junction contained 8 bases not matched to a gene. The CDR3 region is CASRPGTGGTEAFF. Here the CDR3 DNA reads TGTGCCAGCAGGCCCGGGACAGGAGGGACTGAAGCTTTCTTT. Full variable domain (remainder filled in from reference TRBV5-5 and TRBJ1-1): DAGVTQSPTHLIKTRGQQVTLRCSPISGHKSVSWYQQVLGQGPQFIFQYYEKEERGRGNFPDRFSARQFPNYSSELNVNALLLGDSALYLCASRPGTGGTEAFFGQGTRLTVV.

The chain is built from TRBV7-8 and TRBJ1-4; D is unresolved. This CDR3 contains 13 residues. Looked up from germline, CDR1 is SGHVS and CDR2 is FQNEAQ. With 1 base removed from V and 5 bases from J, the gap between germline ends came to 5 bases. The CDR3 coding sequence is TGTGCCAGCAGCTTAGGAGGGAATGAAAAACTGTTTTTT. Amino acids: CASSLGGNEKLFF.

The chain joins TRBV9 to TRBJ1-2; weak D call: TRBD1 (6 bases). The V end was cut by 4 bases, the J end by 3 bases, with 16 bases between. CDR3 length: 15 amino acids. CDR1 is SGDLS and CDR2 is YYNGEE in the germline V gene. DNA for the CDR3: TGTGCCAGCAGCCCCTGGGGGGAGGGGGACTATGGCTACACCTTC. Translating it yields CASSPWGEGDYGYTF.

The gene calls are TRBV10-3 and TRBJ1-2; the match to TRBD1 covers 10 bases. This CDR3 is built from 15 residues. Germline V gives CDR1 ENHRY, CDR2 SYGVKD. The J segment lost 5 bases and the V segment lost 4 bases, leaving 7 bases of the junction unmatched. The CDR3 spells CAISGPPGQGYGYTF. The DNA of the CDR3 is TGTGCCATCAGTGGGCCTCCGGGACAGGGGTATGGCTACACCTTC.

This chain connects TRBV5-1 to TRBJ1-1, with a possible D match to TRBD1 (6 bases). Germline V CDR1 and CDR2: SGHRS, YFSETQ. V lost 4 bases to trimming and J lost 1 base, with 11 bases between them. The CDR3 has 14 residues. CDR3 DNA: TGCGCCAGCAGCCCGGACAGCCCGAACACTGAAGCTTTCTTT. Protein: CASSPDSPNTEAFF.

CDR3 region: CASSLSSGGPNEQFF. For the CDR3, the DNA is TGTGCCAGCAGTTTATCTAGCGGGGGGCCTAATGAGCAGTTCTTC. The V gene is TRBV27, the J gene TRBJ2-1; TRBD2 aligns across 10 bases. Germline V CDR1 and CDR2: MNHEY, SMNVEV (reference sequence). CDR3 size: 15 residues. V trimming: 0 bases; J trimming: 7 bases; junction bases outside the gene matches: 3.

This chain uses TRBV5-5 with TRBJ2-2; no clear D. CDR3 length: 15 amino acids. CDR1 and CDR2 (germline): SGHKS, YYEKEE (reference sequence). V was cut by 1 base and J by 2 bases, with 9 bases left in between. Written as DNA, the CDR3 is TGTGCCAGCAGCTTGTTACACCCAAACACCGGGGAGCTGTTTTTT. As protein: CASSLLHPNTGELFF.

This clone was seen only once. The V gene is TRBV9, the J gene TRBJ2-2; D may be TRBD2 (5 bases). CDR1 is SGDLS, CDR2 YYNGEE, per germline. The V gene lost 3 bases and the J gene lost 3 bases, with 9 bases spanning the gap. The CDR3 loop spans 14 amino acids. CDR3 amino acids: CASSARTDTGELFF. The DNA of the CDR3 is TGTGCCAGCAGCGCCCGGACTGACACCGGGGAGCTGTTTTTT.

This chain connects TRBV14 to TRBJ2-7; 7 bases line up with TRBD1. J was trimmed by 3 bases and V by 1 base; bases with no gene match: 6. Per germline, CDR1 SGHDN and CDR2 FVKESK. CDR3 length equals 15 residues. The chain's CDR3 is CASSQGHRGVYEQYF. CDR3 nucleotide sequence: TGTGCCAGCAGCCAAGGACACAGGGGAGTCTACGAGCAGTACTTC.

The chain employs TRBV7-2 and TRBJ2-1; 8 bases line up with TRBD2. CDR1 and CDR2 from the germline V gene are SGHTA and FQGNSA. V lost 5 bases and J lost 8; bases outside the gene matches: 11. This CDR3 contains 15 residues. The CDR3: CASSPPGRGADEQFF. The CDR3 DNA reads TGTGCCAGCAGCCCTCCTGGGCGGGGGGCAGATGAGCAGTTCTTC.

This clone was counted only a few times. The V and J genes are TRBV5-1 and TRBJ2-3; 7 positions agree with TRBD2. The CDR3 covers 18 residues. Germline V gene data show CDR1 as SGHRS and CDR2 as YFSETQ. The V gene end was trimmed by 0 bases and the J gene end by 2 bases; junction bases not matched to a gene: 12. CDR3 residues: CASSLASKSSGDTDTQYF. For the CDR3, the DNA is TGCGCCAGCAGCTTGGCCAGCAAGTCCAGCGGGGACACAGATACGCAGTATTTT.

This chain connects TRBV29-1 to TRBJ2-3; 12 nucleotides match TRBD2. The CDR3 is made up of 17 amino acids. Germline trimming cut 4 bases from V and 0 bases from J; bases unmatched to any gene: 8. Per germline, CDR1 SQVTM and CDR2 ANQGSEA. CDR3 in amino acids: CSVARGTSGSSTDTQYF. The CDR3, as DNA: TGCAGCGTTGCTCGGGGGACTAGCGGGTCTAGCACAGATACGCAGTATTTT.

This chain joins TRBV6-6 and TRBJ1-1, with TRBD1 identical over 9 bases. Germline V CDR1 and CDR2: MNHNY, SVGAGI (reference sequence). This CDR3 region has 15 residues. J gave up 8 bases and V 3 bases, and 10 bases lay outside the gene matches. Here the CDR3 DNA reads TGTGCCAGCAGTTATCGAGGGACAGGGAAGAGGGAAGCTTTCTTT. This encodes CASSYRGTGKREAFF.

This chain connects TRBV7-8 to TRBJ1-6, with D possibly matching TRBD1 (5 bases). V shed 2 bases and J shed 10 bases, with 15 bases lying between them. The CDR3 spans 15 residues. Germline CDR1 is SGHVS and CDR2 is FQNEAQ. The CDR3 DNA reads TGTGCCAGCAGCTTACTGGGGGAGGGGTGGTCACCCCTCCACTTT. Translated, it gives CASSLLGEGWSPLHF.

The V and J genes are TRBV18 and TRBJ2-6; 7 bases fit TRBD2. CDR1 is KGHSH and CDR2 is LQKENI in the germline V gene. Trimming removed 3 bases from V and 1 base from J; junction bases left unmatched: 6. The CDR3 length is 17 residues. This CDR3 reads CASSPAGARSGANVLTF. Written as DNA, the CDR3 is TGTGCCAGCTCACCCGCGGGAGCCCGTTCTGGGGCCAACGTCCTGACTTTC.

The CDR3 region is CASSEKGLEETQYF. The CDR3 DNA reads TGTGCCAGCAGTGAAAAGGGACTAGAAGAGACCCAGTACTTC. The chain joins TRBV2 to TRBJ2-5, with 8 bases identical to TRBD2. Looked up from germline, CDR1 is SNHLY and CDR2 is FYNNEI. V lost 2 bases and J lost 3; bases outside the gene matches: 2. This CDR3 region has 14 residues.

This clone was detected once. The chain recombines TRBV11-2 with TRBJ1-3; TRBD1 agrees at 8 bases. The CDR3 has 18 amino acids. Per germline, CDR1 SGHAT and CDR2 FQNNGV. After removal of 5 bases from V and 4 bases from J, the junction contained 16 bases not matched to a gene. The CDR3 here is CASSPTRWPDREGNTIYF. For the CDR3, the DNA is TGTGCCAGCAGCCCTACACGATGGCCGGACAGGGAGGGAAACACCATATATTTT.

This chain uses TRBV6-5 with TRBJ2-2; TRBD2 aligns across 8 bases. CDR3 length: 14 residues. Germline V gene data show CDR1 as MNHEY and CDR2 as SVGAGI. V shed 5 bases, J shed 3 bases, and the junction held 2 bases outside the gene matches. The CDR3 protein is CASSELADTGELFF. CDR3 sequence (DNA): TGTGCCAGCAGTGAACTAGCGGACACCGGGGAGCTGTTTTTT.